Sequencing of this T cell receptor beta chain was carried out in a study of cytomegalovirus exposure and HLA in healthy donors. In the PCR, 60 Vbeta and 13 Jbeta primers were used. Repertoires were generated with immunoSEQ multiplex PCR, while TCRdb's copy carries only in-frame clones and drops some. The data hold 100,000 to 150,000 clones, with 60% to 85% observed a single time. In the case of this clone: What it binds is not known.

The CDR3 spans 15 residues. Germline V gives CDR1 PRHDT, CDR2 FYEKMQ (reference sequence). Trimming removed 2 bases at V and 3 bases at J, with 13 bases between. Study findings and constraints: Researchers reported from a later analysis that most CMV-associated TCR beta chains appeared HLA-restricted. Of the V segments, some could not be distinguished, including TRBV6-2 and TRBV6-3, and were excluded. Most TCRs appeared rarely, but some public TCRs recurred in many donors.

The TCR comes from a female donor in good health and CMV-seronegative. Material: PBMCs. The V call is TRBV13, the J call TRBJ1-1; D unclear. CDR3 DNA: TGTGCCAGCAGCTTACGCGGCCCACGGGACACTGAAGCTTTCTTT. It codes for CASSLRGPRDTEAFF. The complete variable domain, with remaining parts taken from reference TRBV13 and TRBJ1-1, reads AAGVIQSPRHLIKEKRETATLKCYPIPRHDTVYWYQQGPGQDPQFLISFYEKMQSDKGSIPDRFSAQQFSDYHSELNMSSLELGDSALYFCASSLRGPRDTEAFFGQGTRLTVV.